The sequence of this TCR beta chain was determined in a study of CD8 T cells in ankylosing spondylitis. CDR1 is LNHNV and CDR2 is YYDKDF in the germline V gene (reference sequence). The length of the CDR3 is 12 residues. V was pared by 2 bases and J by 9 bases, with 8 bases between. TCRdb re-analysed the 5' RACE reads in MiXCR, keeping a single row per CDR3 protein. The data contain 310,000 or so distinct CDR3 sequences, 20% of them seen just once; the ten biggest clones take up about 8.2%. The receptor's source is a male donor with ankylosing spondylitis or in good health (not recorded which). Sequencing used blood, either unsorted or a sorted T cell fraction (not recorded which). The chain uses TRBV15 and TRBJ2-1; no reliable D call. In nucleotides, the CDR3 is TGTGCCACCAGCAGACTAGGTGCTGAGCAGTTCTTC. Protein product: CATSRLGAEQFF.